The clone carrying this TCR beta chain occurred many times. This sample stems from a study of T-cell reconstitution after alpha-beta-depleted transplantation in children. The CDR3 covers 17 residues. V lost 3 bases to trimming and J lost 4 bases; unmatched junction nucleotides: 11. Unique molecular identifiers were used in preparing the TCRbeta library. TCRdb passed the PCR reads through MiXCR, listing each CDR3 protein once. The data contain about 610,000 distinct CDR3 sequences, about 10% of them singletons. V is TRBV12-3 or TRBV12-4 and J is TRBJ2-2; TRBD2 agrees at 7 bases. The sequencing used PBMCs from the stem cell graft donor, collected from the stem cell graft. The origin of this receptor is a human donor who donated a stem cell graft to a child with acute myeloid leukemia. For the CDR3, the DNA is TGTGCCAGCAGTTTTCTCGCGGGAGCTCAGGGCACCGGGGAGCTGTTTTTT. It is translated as CASSFLAGAQGTGELFF.